The T cell receptor beta chain under discussion was sequenced for a study of blood T cell repertoires in COVID-19. About the research overall: PBMCs, B-cell-depleted T cells, or T cells were the source of the cDNA or gDNA that made up the material.

Per the original data handling: Reference gene primer amplification gave nucleated cell count estimates. TCRdb keeps only in-frame clones here, not all; method: immunoSEQ multiplex PCR. V, J and clone size were drawn from that table, and D and trimming were deduced from the DNA. The sample lists 290,000 or so clones; 75% to 90% were seen once. Trimming took 2 bases from V and 3 from J, leaving 14 bases between them. The CDR3 has 15 residues. CDR1 and CDR2 from the germline V gene are LNHDA and SQIVND (reference sequence). The sequence came from a man between 18 and 29 years old with active or convalescent COVID-19. The chain couples TRBV19 to TRBJ2-7, with D perhaps TRBD1 (5 bases). The material sequenced was peripheral blood. The CDR3 DNA reads TGTGCCAGTAGTATACTTGGGCAGGGTTTCTACGAGCAGTACTTC. It yields the protein CASSILGQGFYEQYF.